Listed here are 14 T cell receptor beta chains from one sample, sequenced in a study of metastatic and nonmetastatic thyroid tumors. TCRdb re-called the PCR reads via MiXCR. Here the sample spans just over 20,000 clones, about 12% being singletons. Until they underwent thyroid surgery, no patient had received any treatment. Material: blood. These receptors came from a female donor with papillary thyroid cancer or a benign thyroid nodule (not recorded which). Some clones in this sample may be carry-over from other donors' samples.

The sample holds many counts of this clone. Possible read error: a much larger clone is one base away. Since no conserved phenylalanine or tryptophan closes the CDR3, a read error is the likely cause. This CDR3 is also generated by other DNA sequences in the sample. V is TRBV20-1 and J is TRBJ2-1; 12 positions agree with TRBD2. This CDR3 has 14 amino acids. Germline V CDR1 and CDR2: DFQATT, SNEGSKA (reference sequence). The J segment lost 7 bases and the V segment lost 6 bases, leaving 7 bases of the junction unmatched. The CDR3 region has the DNA TGCAGTGCACTAGCGGGGGGCCGAGGGAATGAGCAGTTCCTC. Translating gives CSALAGGRGNEQFL.

Concerning this clone: At one of its ends the junction is not consistent with the germline gene, which may arise from a read error. The rearrangement joins TRBV24-1 to TRBJ2-2; tentative D call: TRBD2 (6 bases). Germline V gene lookup returns CDR1 KGHDR and CDR2 SFDVKD. The length of the CDR3 is 14 residues. CDR3 sequence reads: CATSYFRETGDLFF. The DNA for the CDR3 is TGTGCCACCAGTTATTTTCGGGAGACCGGGGATCTGTTTTTT.

This clone was found once. The chain links TRBV20-1 to TRBJ2-5, with D maybe TRBD1 (6 bases). V was clipped by 1 base and J by 7 bases, with 7 bases between them. In germline, CDR1 is DFQATT, CDR2 SNEGSKA (reference sequence). This CDR3 is built from 11 residues. The CDR3 reads CSARGGGTQYF. The CDR3 coding sequence is TGCAGTGCTAGAGGAGGGGGGACCCAGTACTTC.

This clone was detected ten times or more. A read error may explain this, as a much larger clone is one base away. J is TRBJ1-3 and V is TRBV6-1; the D gene is possibly TRBD1 (6 bases). The V end was cut by 6 bases, the J end by 6 bases, with 12 bases between. The CDR3 totals 13 residues. CDR1 is MNHNS and CDR2 is SASEGT in the germline V gene. The CDR3 sequence is CASRQGWENTIYF. CDR3 nucleotide sequence: TGTGCCAGCAGGCAGGGGTGGGAAAACACCATATATTTT.

This clone has a count of ten or more. V is TRBV12-5 and J is TRBJ2-5, with D unclear. The CDR3 loop spans 13 amino acids. The V gene's germline CDR1 is LGHNT and CDR2 FRNRAP. The V gene lost 1 base and the J gene lost 2 bases, with 5 bases spanning the gap. CDR3 DNA sequence: TGTGCTAGTGGTTTGGGGGCTCAAGAGACCCAGTACTTC. Translation: CASGLGAQETQYF. The complete variable domain, with remaining parts taken from reference TRBV12-5 and TRBJ2-5, reads DARVTQTPRHKVTEMGQEVTMRCQPILGHNTVFWYRQTMMQGLELLAYFRNRAPLDDSGMPKDRFSAEMPDATLATLKIQPSEPRDSAVYFCASGLGAQETQYFGPGTRLLVL.

In its sample, this clone was seen many times. V gene TRBV30 combines with J gene TRBJ2-7; 9 nucleotides match TRBD1. The CDR3 loop spans 13 amino acids. V shed 5 bases, J shed 4 bases, and the junction held 6 bases outside the gene matches. Per germline, CDR1 GTSNPN and CDR2 SVGIG (reference sequence). The CDR3 region is CAWFTGGSYEQYF. DNA of the CDR3: TGTGCCTGGTTTACAGGGGGCAGTTACGAGCAGTACTTC.

This clone was recorded many times. The V call is TRBV3-1, the J call TRBJ2-7; D uncertain. The CDR3 consists of 14 residues. The V end was cut by 1 base, the J end by 0 bases, with 7 bases between. Germline assignment: CDR1 LGHDT and CDR2 YNNKEL (reference sequence). CDR3 sequence (DNA): TGTGCCAGCAGCCAAGTCGCGAGCTCCTACGAGCAGTACTTC. It specifies CASSQVASSYEQYF.

With regard to this clone: This may arise from a read error, as a much more abundant clone is one base away. The V and J genes are TRBV6-1 and TRBJ1-1; TRBD1 might be the D (5 bases). Germline lookup yields CDR1 MNHNS and CDR2 SASEGT. This CDR3 has 13 amino acids. Trimming took 6 bases from V and 9 from J, leaving 17 bases between them. DNA for the CDR3: TGTGCCAGCAGGACAAGGGGAGGCGTTCAAGCTTTCTTT. Its protein is CASRTRGGVQAFF.

This clone occurred many times. The V and J genes are TRBV19 and TRBJ1-1; D possibly corresponds to TRBD1 (5 bases). V lost 6 bases, J lost 1 base, and 15 bases lay in between. The germline V gene encodes CDR1 LNHDA and CDR2 SQIVND (reference sequence). The CDR3 has 15 residues. As DNA, the CDR3 is TGTGCCAGTAGATACCCTGGGGGAGGGAACACTGAAGCTTTCTTT. The encoded protein is CASRYPGGGNTEAFF.

This clone was seen repeatedly, ten times or more. V and J are TRBV19 and TRBJ1-1; 7 nucleotides agree with TRBD1. CDR3 length: 15 residues. The J segment lost 1 base and the V segment lost 5 bases, leaving 7 bases of the junction unmatched. Germline CDR1 reads LNHDA; CDR2 reads SQIVND (reference sequence). The CDR3 loop reads CASSSVQGWNTEAFF. CDR3 nucleotide sequence: TGTGCCAGTAGTTCCGTACAGGGGTGGAACACTGAAGCTTTCTTT.

This clone was seen repeatedly, ten times or more. The chain is built from TRBV6-1 and TRBJ1-5; TRBD1 might be the D (5 bases). Trimming removed 1 base from V and 4 bases from J, with 8 bases in between. The germline gives CDR1 MNHNS, CDR2 SASEGT. The CDR3 contains 14 residues. The CDR3 loop reads CASSEGTGNQPQHF. The CDR3 DNA reads as TGTGCCAGCAGTGAAGGTACAGGTAATCAGCCCCAGCATTTT.

This clone has ten or more counts. One junction end disagrees with the germline gene, perhaps due to a read error. V and J are TRBV4-3 and TRBJ2-2; 9 nucleotides line up with TRBD1. This CDR3 spans 15 amino acids. The germline V gene encodes CDR1 LGHNA and CDR2 YSLEER. CDR3 in DNA: TGCGCCAGCAGCCGAGGGACAGGGACCACCGGGGAGCTGCTTTTT. Translation: CASSRGTGTTGELLF.

Many counts were recorded for this clone. J is TRBJ1-2 and V is TRBV11-1, with TRBD1 matching 12 bases. Trimming at V came to 1 base and at J to 8 bases, leaving 11 bases not matched to a gene. This CDR3 has 17 amino acids. The germline CDR1 and CDR2 sequences are SGHAT and FQDESV (reference sequence). The CDR3 reads CASSLEGPGTGGGGYTF. The CDR3 bases are TGTGCCAGCAGCTTAGAGGGACCCGGGACAGGGGGCGGCGGCTACACCTTC.

This clone was observed at least ten times. The chain joins TRBV2 to TRBJ1-2, with 8 bases lining up with TRBD1. The CDR3 spans 14 residues. Unmatched junction bases numbered 8, after V lost 6 bases and J lost 5 bases. Germline loops: CDR1 SNHLY, CDR2 FYNNEI. CDR3 sequence: CASSPGQGGYGYTF. The CDR3 bases are TGTGCCAGCAGCCCCGGACAGGGAGGGTATGGCTACACCTTC.